This entry concerns a single TCR beta chain. The sample comes from a study of T cell responses to AZD1222 COVID-19 vaccine. V lost 0 bases, J lost 1 base, and 2 bases stayed unmatched. Germline V gives CDR1 SGDLS, CDR2 YYNGEE. The CDR3 runs to 16 residues. This table comes from immunoSEQ multiplex PCR, and its TCRdb copy is limited to in-frame clones, with some not included. The sample contains tens of thousands of clones, approximately 90% of which appear only once. The input for sequencing was peripheral blood, taken on day 0 of AZD1222 vaccination. The chain recombines TRBV9 with TRBJ2-2; TRBD2 agrees at 8 bases. The source is an adult in good health. The CDR3 spells CASSVALAGNTGELFF. The CDR3 DNA follows: TGTGCCAGCAGCGTAGCCCTAGCGGGGAACACCGGGGAGCTGTTTTTT.